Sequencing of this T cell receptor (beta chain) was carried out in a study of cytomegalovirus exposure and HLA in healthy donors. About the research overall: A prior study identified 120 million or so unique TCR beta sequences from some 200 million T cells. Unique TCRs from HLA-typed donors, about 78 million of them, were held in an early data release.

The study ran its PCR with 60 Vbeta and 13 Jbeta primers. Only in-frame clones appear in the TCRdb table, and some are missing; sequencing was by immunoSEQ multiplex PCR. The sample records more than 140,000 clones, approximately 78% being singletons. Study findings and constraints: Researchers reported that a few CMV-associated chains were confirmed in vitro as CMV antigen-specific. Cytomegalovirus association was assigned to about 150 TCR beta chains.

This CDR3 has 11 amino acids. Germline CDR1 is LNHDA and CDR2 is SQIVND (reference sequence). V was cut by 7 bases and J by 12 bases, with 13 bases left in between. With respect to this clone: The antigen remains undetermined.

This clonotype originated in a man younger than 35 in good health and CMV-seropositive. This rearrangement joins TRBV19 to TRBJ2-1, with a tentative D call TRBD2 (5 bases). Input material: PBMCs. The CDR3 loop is CASMETRRQFF. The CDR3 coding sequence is TGTGCCAGTATGGAAACTAGGCGGCAGTTCTTC.